A single count supports the clone carrying this TCR beta chain. As yet, its antigen is unknown. The CDR3 is 15 residues long. V lost 5 bases, J lost 10 bases, and 9 bases stayed unmatched. CDR1 is SEHNR and CDR2 is FQNEAQ in the germline V gene (reference sequence). These data originate in a study of cytomegalovirus exposure and HLA in healthy donors. The PCR had 60 Vbeta and 13 Jbeta primers. Profiling relied on immunoSEQ multiplex PCR, and the TCRdb table lists in-frame clones only, not all of them. The profile shows fewer than 140,000 clones, about 76% of them singletons. Study results and limitations: The study had only CMV serostatus as immune exposure information.

Input material: PBMCs. V gene TRBV7-9 combines with J gene TRBJ1-6; 9 bases line up with TRBD1. The origin of this receptor is a woman between 45 and 60 years old in good health and CMV-seropositive. CDR3 DNA: TGTGCCAGCAGCCGAAGGACAGGGGAAAACTCACCCCTCCACTTT. It is translated as CASSRRTGENSPLHF.